One and the same sample provided the 25 T cell receptor beta chains below, sequenced in a study of identifying expanded T cells in peripheral blood. Sequenced by immunoSEQ multiplex PCR; TCRdb stores in-frame clones only, minus some. Counted here are 100,000 or so clones, around 88% occurring once; the ten biggest clones make up approximately 18%. The specimen was blood. These receptors all come from a person aged 18 to 70 in good health.

This rearrangement joins TRBV4-1 to TRBJ2-7; D is perhaps TRBD1 (6 bases). The CDR3 length is 15 residues. V was shortened by 4 bases and J by 2 bases, with 15 bases between the two germline ends. Germline V gives CDR1 MGHRA, CDR2 YSYEKL. CDR3 sequence reads: CASSPTTGPAYEQYF. The CDR3 DNA sequence: TGCGCCAGCAGCCCAACTACAGGGCCTGCCTACGAGCAGTACTTC.

The CDR3 DNA is TGCGCCAGCAGCCAAGATCCAGGGACCCAAGAGACCCAGTACTTC. It codes for CASSQDPGTQETQYF. The chain employs TRBV4-1 and TRBJ2-5; D is possibly TRBD1 or TRBD2 (5 bases each). The CDR3 consists of 15 residues. Germline CDR1 is MGHRA and CDR2 is YSYEKL. V was cut by 0 bases and J by 1 base, with 9 bases left in between.

This clone was recorded once. The chain links TRBV2 to TRBJ1-3, with D unresolved. The V gene lost 4 bases and the J gene lost 2 bases, with 15 bases spanning the gap. Looked up from germline, CDR1 is SNHLY and CDR2 is FYNNEI. CDR3 size: 16 residues. CDR3 amino acids: CASSVGGLPPGNTIYF. For the CDR3, the DNA is TGTGCCAGCAGTGTCGGTGGCTTACCCCCTGGAAACACCATATATTTT.

The chain joins TRBV11-2 to TRBJ2-7, with a weak D call TRBD2 (5 bases). Germline CDR1 SGHAT, CDR2 FQNNGV. Trimming cost V 5 bases and J 3 bases, with 5 bases left between them. This CDR3 has 11 residues. As DNA, the CDR3 is TGTGCCAGCAGCCGGGACTACGAGCAGTACTTC. The encoded protein is CASSRDYEQYF.

CDR3 in amino acids: CASSTGYEEQYF. The CDR3 DNA sequence: TGTGCCAGCAGCACAGGGTATGAAGAGCAGTACTTC. The rearrangement uses TRBV6-1 and TRBJ2-7; D is possibly TRBD1 (6 bases). Germline loops: CDR1 MNHNS, CDR2 SASEGT. There are 12 residues in the CDR3. V was trimmed by 6 bases and J by 7 bases, leaving 13 bases between them.

This clone was recorded once. The chain employs TRBV5-1 and TRBJ2-7; possible D gene TRBD1, 6 bases. V was cut by 6 bases and J by 0 bases, with 43 bases left in between. Per the germline V gene, CDR1 is SGHRS and CDR2 is YFSETQ. The CDR3 contains 24 residues. In DNA, the CDR3 is TGCGCCAGCATCAGGACAGATACCTTTACTAATTATCCTCCAGGCCTAGGCCCCTCCTACGAGCAGTACTTC. This encodes CASIRTDTFTNYPPGLGPSYEQYF.

The chain has TRBV7-2 and TRBJ2-7; TRBD1 aligns across 7 bases. The length of the CDR3 is 14 residues. Germline assignment: CDR1 SGHTA and CDR2 FQGNSA. V lost 4 bases and J lost 3; bases outside the gene matches: 6. The CDR3 region has the DNA TGTGCCAGCAGCTCGGACAGGTCCCTCTACGAGCAGTACTTC. This sequence encodes CASSSDRSLYEQYF.

J is TRBJ2-1 and V is TRBV20-1; D perhaps matches TRBD2 (6 bases). The CDR3 contains 11 residues. The ends were cut back, 3 bases at V and 12 bases at J, with 12 bases in the middle. Looked up from germline, CDR1 is DFQATT and CDR2 is SNEGSKA (reference sequence). CDR3 DNA: TGCAGTGCTAGGTTTAGCGGCCCGCAGTTCTTC. This codes for CSARFSGPQFF.

The chain is built from TRBV29-1 and TRBJ2-1, with D possibly matching TRBD2 (5 bases). CDR1 is SQVTM and CDR2 is ANQGSEA in the germline V gene. CDR3 length: 13 amino acids. Between the trimmed V and J ends, which lost 7 bases and 6 bases, there was a span of 16 bases. The CDR3 DNA is TGCAGCGCTTTGCTAAGGGCGGGCAATGAGCAGTTCTTC. Its translation: CSALLRAGNEQFF.

The chain links TRBV4-3 to TRBJ2-1, with TRBD1 matching 12 bases. V shed 1 base and J 8 bases; nucleotides not matched to a gene: 12. Germline V gene data show CDR1 as LGHNA and CDR2 as YSLEER. The CDR3 is 18 amino acids. The CDR3 region is CASSQVWDRGRRGDEQFF. The CDR3 DNA sequence: TGCGCCAGCAGCCAAGTGTGGGACAGGGGGCGGCGGGGCGATGAGCAGTTCTTC.

For the CDR3, the DNA is TGTGCCAGCAGCCTAACGGTAGGCGAGCAGTACTTC. The encoded protein is CASSLTVGEQYF. This chain uses TRBV7-2 with TRBJ2-7; D uncertain. The CDR3 runs 12 residues. Germline-derived CDR1 and CDR2 are SGHTA and FQGNSA. V was pared by 5 bases and J by 6 bases, with 11 bases between.

The chain links TRBV4-3 to TRBJ2-6; D gene uncertain. V gave up 1 base and J gave up 1 base, with 8 bases separating them. This CDR3 has 16 residues. CDR1 LGHNA and CDR2 YSLEER come from the germline V gene. CDR3 protein: CASSQGPASGANVLTF. DNA of the CDR3: TGCGCCAGCAGCCAAGGGCCAGCTTCTGGGGCCAACGTCCTGACTTTC.

The V and J genes are TRBV5-1 and TRBJ2-3; tentative D call: TRBD2 (7 bases). The CDR3 extends over 16 amino acids. CDR1 is SGHRS, CDR2 YFSETQ, per germline. Between the trimmed V and J ends, which lost 0 bases and 3 bases, there was a span of 14 bases. The CDR3 nucleotides are TGCGCCAGCAGCTTGGCCGGGAGGAGGGGGACAGATACGCAGTATTTT. Translating it yields CASSLAGRRGTDTQYF.

The chain has TRBV19 and TRBJ1-5; TRBD1 aligns across 7 bases. V lost 6 bases and J lost 0; bases outside the gene matches: 14. The CDR3 has 18 amino acids. Germline V gene data show CDR1 as LNHDA and CDR2 as SQIVND (reference sequence). CDR3 sequence (DNA): TGTGCCAGTAGCCGATCAGGGGGGGCTATGGCTAGCAATCAGCCCCAGCATTTT. This codes for CASSRSGGAMASNQPQHF.

This chain joins TRBV7-2 and TRBJ2-2; 11 bases align to TRBD2. The junction had 18 bases not matched to a gene; V was cut back by 4 bases and J by 8 bases. Germline V gene lookup returns CDR1 SGHTA and CDR2 FQGNSA. The CDR3 length is 19 residues. In nucleotides, the CDR3 is TGTGCCAGCAGCTCCGAAGCCCTACTAGCGGGGGTGCGACTAGGGGAGCTGTTTTTT. Protein: CASSSEALLAGVRLGELFF.

The chain links TRBV7-6 to TRBJ2-1; 11 bases match TRBD2. There are 18 residues in the CDR3. Germline V gene data show CDR1 as SGHVS and CDR2 as FNYEAQ. The junction had 16 bases not matched to a gene; V was cut back by 7 bases and J by 5 bases. CDR3 sequence reads: CASTLWASGGPSDNEQFF. CDR3 nucleotides: TGTGCCAGCACCCTCTGGGCTAGCGGGGGGCCGTCGGACAATGAGCAGTTCTTC.

The V gene is TRBV4-1, the J gene TRBJ1-2; D is undetermined. V lost 0 bases and J 4 bases, leaving 12 bases between the germline ends. The CDR3 loop spans 15 amino acids. Germline lookup yields CDR1 MGHRA and CDR2 YSYEKL. CDR3 nucleotides: TGCGCCAGCAGCCAAGATCGGAGGCAGACCTATGGCTACACCTTC. Residues: CASSQDRRQTYGYTF.

This chain connects TRBV19 to TRBJ2-5; 8 bases match TRBD2. This CDR3 spans 14 amino acids. Germline V gene data show CDR1 as LNHDA and CDR2 as SQIVND (reference sequence). V dropped 4 bases and J dropped 10; count of bases not matched to a gene: 11. The CDR3 coding sequence is TGTGCCAGTAGTAGGATGGGACTCGGGGGGGACCAGTACTTC. Residues: CASSRMGLGGDQYF.

The V gene is TRBV6-5, the J gene TRBJ1-1; 9 bases are shared with TRBD1. Germline values: CDR1 MNHEY, CDR2 SVGAGI. The V and J ends lost 8 bases and 1 base, in that order; junction bases with no gene match: 8. This CDR3 contains 15 residues. Here the CDR3 reads CASASQGAGNTEAFF. CDR3 nucleotides: TGTGCCAGCGCTTCACAGGGGGCCGGGAACACTGAAGCTTTCTTT.

The chain combines TRBV7-9 with TRBJ2-1; 15 bases align to TRBD2. CDR1 and CDR2 from the germline V gene are SEHNR and FQNEAQ (reference sequence). V lost 6 bases and J lost 9; bases outside the gene matches: 9. The CDR3 totals 16 residues. CDR3 nucleotides: TGTGCCAGCAGTTGGACTAGCGGGGGGGACATGGGTGAGCAGTTCTTC. Residues: CASSWTSGGDMGEQFF.

Comment on this clone: The junction does not match germline at one end; this may be a read error. The chain uses TRBV18 and TRBJ2-7; TRBD1 might be the D (5 bases). The germline V gene encodes CDR1 KGHSH and CDR2 LQKENI. The CDR3 runs 13 residues. The CDR3 loop reads CASSPNPTQGAFF. The CDR3, as DNA: TGTGCCAGCTCACCCAACCCCACTCAGGGTGCCTTCTTC.

The chain links TRBV14 to TRBJ2-1, with D tentatively TRBD1 (5 bases). CDR3 length equals 12 residues. CDR1 and CDR2 from the germline V gene are SGHDN and FVKESK. V was trimmed by 0 bases and J by 10 bases, leaving 7 bases between them. The CDR3, as DNA: TGTGCCAGCAGCCAAGATTGGGGCGAGCAGTTCTTC. The encoded protein is CASSQDWGEQFF.

This chain links TRBV4-2 with TRBJ2-3; D gene unclear. The CDR3 is 15 residues long. The germline V gene has CDR1 LGHNA and CDR2 YNFKEQ. Trimming took off 1 base at V and 0 bases at J, with 8 bases between the two ends. The CDR3 DNA reads as TGTGCCAGCAGCCAAGTCGCGGTAAGCACAGATACGCAGTATTTT. Its protein product is CASSQVAVSTDTQYF.

The J gene is TRBJ2-7, the V gene TRBV5-6; D may be TRBD2 (5 bases). V lost 3 bases and J lost 2, with 12 bases in between. The CDR3 has 14 amino acids. Per the germline V gene, CDR1 is SGHDT and CDR2 is YYEEEE. The CDR3 region is CASSYPPGTYEQYF. Here the CDR3 DNA reads TGTGCCAGCAGCTACCCGCCGGGGACCTACGAGCAGTACTTC.

The CDR3 region is CASSLAGTEETQYF. CDR3 coding DNA: TGTGCCAGCAGCTTGGCCGGGACGGAAGAGACCCAGTACTTC. This sequence joins TRBV5-4 and TRBJ2-5; possibly TRBD1 or TRBD2 for D (5 bases each). CDR1 is SGHNT and CDR2 is YYREEE in the germline V gene (reference sequence). V was clipped by 0 bases and J by 3 bases, with 9 bases between them. The CDR3 runs to 14 residues.